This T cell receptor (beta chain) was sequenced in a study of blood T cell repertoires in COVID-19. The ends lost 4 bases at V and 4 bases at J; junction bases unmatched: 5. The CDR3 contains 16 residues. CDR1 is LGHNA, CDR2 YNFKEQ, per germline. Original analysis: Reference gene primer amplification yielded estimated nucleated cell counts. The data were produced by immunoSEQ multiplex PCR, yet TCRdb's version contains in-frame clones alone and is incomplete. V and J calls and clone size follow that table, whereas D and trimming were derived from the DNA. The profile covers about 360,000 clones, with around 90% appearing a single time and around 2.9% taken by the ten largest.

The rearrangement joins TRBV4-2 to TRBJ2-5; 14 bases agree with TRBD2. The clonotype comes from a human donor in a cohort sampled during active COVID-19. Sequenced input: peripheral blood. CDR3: CASSLAGTSGGETQYF. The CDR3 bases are TGTGCCAGCAGCCTTGCAGGGACTAGCGGGGGAGAGACCCAGTACTTC.